The 6 T cell receptor beta chains below were found in one sample sequenced in a study of tumor-infiltrating lymphocytes in primary liver carcinoma. Germline DNA was also extracted, and blood RNA was taken from unsorted whole blood. Using a constant-region primer together with ProtoScript II reverse transcriptase, TCR beta cDNA was made from about 500 ng of total RNA. For TCR beta, libraries were produced by three nested multiplex PCR rounds using slightly modified ARM-PCR. PCR rounds one and two used TRBV1-TRBV30 forward primers with a C-beta reverse primer for approximately 10 cycles each. TCRdb passed the multiplex PCR reads through MiXCR, listing each CDR3 protein once. This sample has a few hundred thousand distinct CDR3 sequences, with around three fifths found just once. Source material: peripheral blood. Receptors were obtained from a woman aged 25 to 45 with primary liver carcinoma and hepatitis B virus infection.

About this clonotype itself: The germline gene is not matched at one end of the junction; a read error may be the cause. The CDR3, as DNA: TGTTCCAGCAGCCTTACGCGGGATACGCAGTATTTT. Translated, it gives CSSSLTRDTQYF. The J gene is TRBJ2-3, the V gene TRBV14, with D unresolved. CDR1 is SGHDN, CDR2 FVKESK, per germline. There are 12 residues in the CDR3.

This clonotype was found a few times. The J gene is TRBJ2-2, the V gene TRBV24-1; 8 bases line up with TRBD2. CDR1 and CDR2 from the germline V gene are KGHDR and SFDVKD. The V and J ends lost 4 bases and 6 bases, in that order; junction bases with no gene match: 6. CDR3 length: 15 amino acids. The CDR3 spells CATSESQRESGELFF. In DNA, the CDR3 is TGTGCCACCAGTGAGAGCCAGCGGGAGTCCGGGGAGCTGTTTTTT.

The rearrangement uses TRBV4-1 and TRBJ2-5; no definite D call. V was trimmed by 0 bases and J by 5 bases, leaving 13 bases between them. The V gene's germline CDR1 is MGHRA and CDR2 YSYEKL. This CDR3 has 15 residues. In nucleotides, the CDR3 is TGCGCCAGCAGCCAAGATGGGCTAGACTTCGAGACCCAGTACTTC. Translated, it gives CASSQDGLDFETQYF.

The chain is built from TRBV12-3 or TRBV12-4 and TRBJ2-7, with 7 bases aligning to TRBD2. The CDR3 runs to 16 residues. J was trimmed by 2 bases and V by 7 bases; bases with no gene match: 14. CDR3 sequence reads: CASNFSKRDFTYEQYF. Here the CDR3 DNA reads TGTGCCAGCAATTTCAGTAAGCGGGACTTCACCTACGAGCAGTACTTC.

The chain recombines TRBV7-9 with TRBJ2-1; D is possibly TRBD2 (5 bases). Germline V gene data show CDR1 as SEHNR and CDR2 as FQNEAQ (reference sequence). V was shortened by 1 base and J by 7 bases, with 14 bases between the two germline ends. This CDR3 region has 15 residues. CDR3 sequence reads: CASSLGSERKNEQFF. CDR3 DNA sequence: TGTGCCAGCAGCTTAGGTAGCGAGAGAAAAAATGAGCAGTTCTTC.

In its sample, this clonotype was seen a few times. The V and J genes are TRBV7-8 and TRBJ2-7; 8 positions match TRBD2. The CDR3 consists of 14 residues. The germline V gene has CDR1 SGHVS and CDR2 FQNEAQ. V dropped 3 bases and J dropped 3; count of bases not matched to a gene: 4. The CDR3 bases are TGTGCCAGCAGCTTGTTAGCGGGACTCTACGAGCAGTACTTC. Its protein is CASSLLAGLYEQYF.